These 6 T cell receptor beta chains share one sample of origin, sequenced in a study of blood T cells in healthy people across ages. A sample-barcoded 5' primer and a J-beta primer mix were used in a second PCR of roughly 7 to 12 cycles. In TCRdb, the 5' RACE reads were re-called with MiXCR into one record per CDR3 protein. The sample shows 1.5 million to 2 million distinct CDR3 sequences, roughly 49% of them seen only once. The source material was blood. Every receptor here comes from a woman aged 40 to 55 in good health.

The genes are TRBV6-5 and TRBJ1-2; D possibly corresponds to TRBD1 (5 bases). Trimming shortened V by 9 bases and J by 7 bases, and 21 bases separated the two germline ends. Germline lookup yields CDR1 MNHEY and CDR2 SVGAGI. The CDR3 runs to 14 residues. CDR3: CASCGTADHGGYTF. In DNA, the CDR3 is TGTGCCAGTTGCGGGACGGCAGATCATGGTGGCTACACCTTC.

The chain recombines TRBV7-3 with TRBJ2-1; D remains ambiguous. Germline loops: CDR1 SGHTA, CDR2 FQGTGA. Trimming shortened V by 5 bases and J by 2 bases, and 19 bases separated the two germline ends. The CDR3 contains 17 residues. The CDR3 region has the DNA TGTGCCAGCAGCCTTGATACGGGCGGCCTTCCCTACAATGAGCAGTTCTTC. Its translation: CASSLDTGGLPYNEQFF. Variable domain in full (rest from reference TRBV7-3 and TRBJ2-1): GAGVSQTPSNKVTEKGKYVELRCDPISGHTALYWYRQSLGQGPEFLIYFQGTGAADDSGLPNDRFFAVRPEGSVSTLKIQRTERGDSAVYLCASSLDTGGLPYNEQFFGPGTRLTVL.

This clonotype was observed a handful of times. Here the CDR3 DNA reads TGTGCCAGCAGCTTACTCTTTAAGCAAGAGACCCAGTACTTC. Translation gives CASSLLFKQETQYF. V usage is TRBV7-2 and J usage is TRBJ2-5; D ambiguous. Per germline, CDR1 SGHTA and CDR2 FQGNSA. The CDR3 runs to 14 residues. Trimming took 2 bases from V and 2 from J, leaving 9 bases between them.

The V gene is TRBV11-2, the J gene TRBJ2-1; 10 bases line up with TRBD2. There are 15 residues in the CDR3. J was trimmed by 4 bases and V by 8 bases; bases with no gene match: 8. Germline V lookup: CDR1 SGHAT, CDR2 FQNNGV. The CDR3 here is CASSLAGGQYNEQFF. The CDR3 DNA sequence: TGTGCCAGCTCCTTAGCGGGGGGTCAATACAATGAGCAGTTCTTC.

This clonotype came up a few times. The chain combines TRBV24-1 with TRBJ2-1; D might be TRBD2 (7 bases). Germline V CDR1 and CDR2: KGHDR, SFDVKD. This CDR3 is 16 amino acids long. V was trimmed by 4 bases and J by 2 bases, leaving 14 bases between them. The CDR3, as DNA: TGTGCCACCAGTGAGAACGGGGGGCCCGCCTACAATGAGCAGTTCTTC. It yields the protein CATSENGGPAYNEQFF.

The chain has TRBV20-1 and TRBJ1-1; tentatively, D is TRBD1 (6 bases). V was cut by 6 bases and J by 2 bases, with 16 bases left in between. CDR1 and CDR2 (germline): DFQATT, SNEGSKA (reference sequence). CDR3 length: 14 amino acids. This chain's CDR3 is CSAQVGTINTEAFF. In nucleotides, the CDR3 is TGCAGTGCCCAGGTCGGGACAATCAACACTGAAGCTTTCTTT.